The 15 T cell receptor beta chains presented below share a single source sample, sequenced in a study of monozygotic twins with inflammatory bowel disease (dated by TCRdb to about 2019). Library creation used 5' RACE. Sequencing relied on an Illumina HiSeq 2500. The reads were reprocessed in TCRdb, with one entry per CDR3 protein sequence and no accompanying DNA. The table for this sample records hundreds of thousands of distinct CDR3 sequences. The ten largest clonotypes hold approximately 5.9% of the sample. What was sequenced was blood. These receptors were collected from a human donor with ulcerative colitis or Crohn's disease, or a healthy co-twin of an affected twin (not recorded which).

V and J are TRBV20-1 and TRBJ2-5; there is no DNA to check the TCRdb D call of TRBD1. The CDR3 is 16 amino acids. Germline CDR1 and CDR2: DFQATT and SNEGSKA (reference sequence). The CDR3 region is CSARRLRGGGQETQYF.

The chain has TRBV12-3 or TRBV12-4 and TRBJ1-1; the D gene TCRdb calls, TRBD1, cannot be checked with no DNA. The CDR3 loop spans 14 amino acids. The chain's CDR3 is CASGRGGSFTEAFF.

This chain's CDR3 is CASGGASGRSIQEQFF. The J gene is TRBJ2-1, the V gene TRBV2; TCRdb indicates TRBD2, and absent DNA this call remains unverified. Germline-derived CDR1 and CDR2 are SNHLY and FYNNEI. This CDR3 region has 16 residues.

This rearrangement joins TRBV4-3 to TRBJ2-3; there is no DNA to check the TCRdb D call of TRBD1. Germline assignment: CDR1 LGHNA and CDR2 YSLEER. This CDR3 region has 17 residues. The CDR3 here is CASSQGRETGGTDTQYF.

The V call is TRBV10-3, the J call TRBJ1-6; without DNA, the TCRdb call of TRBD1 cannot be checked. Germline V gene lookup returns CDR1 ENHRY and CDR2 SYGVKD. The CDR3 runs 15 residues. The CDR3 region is CAISPEEAGNSPLHF.

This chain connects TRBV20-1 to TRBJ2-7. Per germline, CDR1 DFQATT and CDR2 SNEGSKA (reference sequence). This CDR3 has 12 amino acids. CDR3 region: CSANDLYYEQYF.

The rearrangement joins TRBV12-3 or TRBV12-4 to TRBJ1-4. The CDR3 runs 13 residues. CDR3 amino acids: CASSPDQAEKLFF.

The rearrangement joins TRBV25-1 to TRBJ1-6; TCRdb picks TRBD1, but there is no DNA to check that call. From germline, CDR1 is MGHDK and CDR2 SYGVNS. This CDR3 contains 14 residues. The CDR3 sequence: CASKQSGTFSPLHF.

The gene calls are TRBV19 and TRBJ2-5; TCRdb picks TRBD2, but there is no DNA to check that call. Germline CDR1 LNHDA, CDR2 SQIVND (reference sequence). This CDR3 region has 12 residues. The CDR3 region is CASRLAGETQYF.

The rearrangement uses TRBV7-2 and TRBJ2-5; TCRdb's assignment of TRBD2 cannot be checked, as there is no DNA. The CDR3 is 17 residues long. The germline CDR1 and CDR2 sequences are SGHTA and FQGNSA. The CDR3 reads CASSSRRGAGEGETQYF.

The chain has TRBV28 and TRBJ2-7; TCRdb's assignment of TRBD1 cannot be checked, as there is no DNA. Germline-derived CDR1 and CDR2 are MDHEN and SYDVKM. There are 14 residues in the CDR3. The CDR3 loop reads CASSSTGTGYEQYF.

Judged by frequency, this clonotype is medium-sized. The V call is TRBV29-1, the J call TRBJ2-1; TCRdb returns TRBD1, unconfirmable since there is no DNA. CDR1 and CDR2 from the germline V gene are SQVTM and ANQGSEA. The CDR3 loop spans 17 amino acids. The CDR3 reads CSVVGLSGTGMENEQFF.

CDR3 in amino acids: CASSKRQERYEQYF. This chain links TRBV7-9 with TRBJ2-7; TCRdb's D call, TRBD1, is unchecked because there is no DNA. CDR3 length equals 14 residues. CDR1 is SEHNR, CDR2 FQNEAQ, per germline (reference sequence).

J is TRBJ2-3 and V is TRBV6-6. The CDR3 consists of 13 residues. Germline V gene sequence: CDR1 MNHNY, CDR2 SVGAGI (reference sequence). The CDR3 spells CASSYRRTDTQYF.

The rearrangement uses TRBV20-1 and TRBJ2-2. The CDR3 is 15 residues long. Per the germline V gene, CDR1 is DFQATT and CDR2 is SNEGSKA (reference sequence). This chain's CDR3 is CSASGSSANTGELFF.